The 16 T cell receptor beta chains listed next were all sequenced from one sample in a study of blood T cell repertoires in COVID-19. Method: immunoSEQ multiplex PCR; TCRdb's copy keeps in-frame clones and lacks some. The sample lists about 73,000 clones, roughly 70% seen once, with around 20% in the top ten. Specimen: peripheral blood. These receptors all stem from a man in his 60s with acute or convalescent COVID-19.

The chain is built from TRBV10-1 and TRBJ2-2; TRBD2 agrees at 9 bases. This CDR3 is 17 amino acids long. With 6 bases clipped from V and 0 bases from J, the junction kept 8 bases outside the gene matches. CDR1 WNHNN and CDR2 SYGVQD come from the germline V gene (reference sequence). This chain's CDR3 is CASRASGESANTGELFF. CDR3 DNA sequence: TGCGCCAGCAGGGCTAGCGGGGAAAGTGCGAACACCGGGGAGCTGTTTTTT.

This clone was picked up one time. The J gene is TRBJ2-7, the V gene TRBV5-6, with no clear D. The CDR3 loop spans 13 amino acids. In germline, CDR1 is SGHDT, CDR2 YYEEEE. Trimming shortened V by 4 bases and J by 1 base, and 9 bases separated the two germline ends. CDR3 DNA: TGTGCCAGCAGCAGACAATCGTCCTACGAGCAGTACGTC. Amino acid sequence: CASSRQSSYEQYV.

DNA for the CDR3: TGTGCCAGCGGTGCGGGGTTCGCTGAAGCTTTCTTT. This translates into CASGAGFAEAFF. The V call is TRBV12-3 or TRBV12-4, the J call TRBJ1-1; no reliable D call. The V end lost 8 bases, the J end lost 6 bases, and 13 bases lay between the germline ends. The CDR3 consists of 12 residues.

The chain carries TRBV3-1 (or the pseudogene TRBV3-2) and TRBJ2-7; D might be TRBD1 (5 bases). The germline V gene encodes CDR1 LGHDT and CDR2 YNNKEL (reference sequence). The V and J ends lost 3 bases and 7 bases respectively, with 16 bases between them. The CDR3 has 14 amino acids. CDR3 loop: CASSQMGQGNEQYF. The CDR3 DNA follows: TGTGCCAGCAGCCAGATGGGGCAAGGGAATGAGCAGTACTTC.

The CDR3 is CATGTATYNEQFF. CDR3 coding DNA: TGTGCCACCGGGACAGCGACCTACAATGAGCAGTTCTTC. The chain links TRBV24-1 to TRBJ2-1, with 7 bases lining up with TRBD1. CDR3 size: 13 residues. Trimming took 9 bases from V and 2 from J; bases not matched to a gene: 3. CDR1 and CDR2 from the germline V gene are KGHDR and SFDVKD.

This clone was detected many times. V gene TRBV5-1 combines with J gene TRBJ1-2; TRBD1 might be the D (6 bases). Trimming left V 0 bases short and J 4 bases short, with 16 bases between. Per germline, CDR1 SGHRS and CDR2 YFSETQ. CDR3 size: 16 residues. CDR3: CASSLAPGQVAYGYTF. The CDR3 DNA sequence: TGCGCCAGCAGCTTGGCCCCGGGACAAGTTGCCTATGGCTACACCTTC.

The chain has TRBV29-1 and TRBJ2-2, with 9 positions matching TRBD1. The ends lost 7 bases at V and 7 bases at J; junction bases unmatched: 10. Germline CDR1 and CDR2: SQVTM and ANQGSEA. This CDR3 is 14 amino acids long. The CDR3 DNA reads TGCAGCGGGCCGGGACAGGGCTGGGGCGGGGAGCTGTTTTTT. As protein: CSGPGQGWGGELFF.

The chain has TRBV4-2 and TRBJ1-5, with TRBD1 matching 8 bases. The CDR3 contains 16 residues. Germline CDR1 is LGHNA and CDR2 is YNFKEQ. The junction had 5 bases not matched to a gene; V was cut back by 0 bases and J by 4 bases. CDR3 sequence reads: CASSQDTGGENQPQHF. The CDR3 coding sequence is TGTGCCAGCAGCCAAGACACAGGGGGAGAGAATCAGCCCCAGCATTTT.

This chain joins TRBV10-3 and TRBJ2-7; 11 bases agree with TRBD2. Per germline, CDR1 ENHRY and CDR2 SYGVKD. Germline trimming cut 9 bases from V and 5 bases from J; bases unmatched to any gene: 9. This CDR3 region has 14 residues. The CDR3 DNA sequence: TGTGCCATGAGGGACCTAGCGGGAGGCGACGAGCAGTACTTC. This codes for CAMRDLAGGDEQYF.

This sequence joins TRBV18 and TRBJ2-3, with D unclear. Germline loops: CDR1 KGHSH, CDR2 LQKENI. The V gene lost 3 bases and the J gene lost 0 bases, with 10 bases spanning the gap. There are 15 residues in the CDR3. The CDR3 protein is CASSPYQDSTDTQYF. The CDR3 coding sequence is TGTGCCAGCTCACCTTACCAGGATAGCACAGATACGCAGTATTTT.

The J gene is TRBJ2-1, the V gene TRBV7-3; 8 positions agree with TRBD2. Germline V gene lookup returns CDR1 SGHTA and CDR2 FQGTGA. J was trimmed by 4 bases and V by 5 bases; bases with no gene match: 10. CDR3 size: 16 residues. CDR3 sequence reads: CASSGRETSEYNEQFF. DNA of the CDR3: TGTGCCAGCAGCGGGCGAGAGACTAGCGAGTACAATGAGCAGTTCTTC.

The rearrangement joins TRBV6-4 to TRBJ2-4; tentative D call: TRBD2 (6 bases). Germline CDR1 MRHNA, CDR2 SNTAGT. This CDR3 is built from 13 residues. V was pared by 4 bases and J by 3 bases, with 7 bases between. This CDR3 reads CASSGGDKNIQYF. DNA for the CDR3: TGTGCCAGCAGTGGCGGGGACAAAAACATTCAGTACTTC.

The table lists this clone with a count of one. The chain combines TRBV7-8 with TRBJ2-3; no reliable D call. CDR1 and CDR2 from the germline V gene are SGHVS and FQNEAQ. The CDR3 has 15 residues. V lost 5 bases to trimming and J lost 0 bases, with 12 bases between them. The CDR3 DNA is TGTGCCAGCAGCCCGTTCCTTACTAGCACAGATACGCAGTATTTT. Translating it yields CASSPFLTSTDTQYF.

The V gene is TRBV6-6, the J gene TRBJ1-1, with D unclear. The germline V gene encodes CDR1 MNHNY and CDR2 SVGAGI (reference sequence). This CDR3 region has 13 residues. Trimming stripped 7 bases from V and 4 bases from J, with 13 bases between. The chain's CDR3 is CASTIATGTEAFF. For the CDR3, the DNA is TGTGCCAGCACCATTGCGACGGGCACTGAAGCTTTCTTT.

V usage is TRBV27 and J usage is TRBJ1-1; 9 positions agree with TRBD1. This CDR3 is 17 amino acids long. With 4 bases clipped from V and 3 bases from J, the junction kept 12 bases outside the gene matches. Germline lookup yields CDR1 MNHEY and CDR2 SMNVEV (reference sequence). Here the CDR3 DNA reads TGTGCCAGCAGTTCCCCCCTTTCGGACAGGGGAGACACTGAAGCTTTCTTT. Its protein is CASSSPLSDRGDTEAFF.

A few counts support this clone. The genes are TRBV25-1 and TRBJ2-3; D is unclear. V was cut by 4 bases and J by 2 bases, with 10 bases left in between. Germline values: CDR1 MGHDK, CDR2 SYGVNS. The CDR3 runs to 14 residues. CDR3 loop: CASSAYSLTDTQYF. Here the CDR3 DNA reads TGTGCCAGCAGTGCATATAGCCTCACAGATACGCAGTATTTT.